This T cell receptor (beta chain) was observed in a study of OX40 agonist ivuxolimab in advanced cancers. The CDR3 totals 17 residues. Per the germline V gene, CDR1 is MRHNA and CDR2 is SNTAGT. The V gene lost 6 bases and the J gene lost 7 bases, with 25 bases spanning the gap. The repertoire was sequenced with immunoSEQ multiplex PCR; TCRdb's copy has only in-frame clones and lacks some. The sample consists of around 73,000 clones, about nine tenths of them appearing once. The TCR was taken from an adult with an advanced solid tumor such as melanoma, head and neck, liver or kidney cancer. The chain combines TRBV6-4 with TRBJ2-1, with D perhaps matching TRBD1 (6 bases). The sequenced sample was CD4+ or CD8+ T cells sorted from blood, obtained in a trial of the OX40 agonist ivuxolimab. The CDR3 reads CASSAEGVSMIGNEQFF. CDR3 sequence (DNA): TGTGCCAGCAGCGCCGAGGGGGTTTCTATGATAGGGAATGAGCAGTTCTTC.